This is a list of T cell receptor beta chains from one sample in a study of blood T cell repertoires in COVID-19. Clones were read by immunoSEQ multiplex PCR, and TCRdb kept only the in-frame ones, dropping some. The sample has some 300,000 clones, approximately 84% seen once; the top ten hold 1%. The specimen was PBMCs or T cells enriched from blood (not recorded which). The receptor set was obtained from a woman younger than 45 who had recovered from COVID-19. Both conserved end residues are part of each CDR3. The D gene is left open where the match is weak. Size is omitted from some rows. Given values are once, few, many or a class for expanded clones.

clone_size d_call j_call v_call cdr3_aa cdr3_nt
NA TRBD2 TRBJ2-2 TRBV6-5 CASSLAGSTGELFF TGTGCCAGCAGTCTAGCGGGGAGCACCGGGGAGCTGTTTTTT
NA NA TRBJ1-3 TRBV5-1 CASSLDSPAGNTIYF TGCGCCAGCAGCTTGGATAGCCCAGCGGGAAACACCATATATTTT
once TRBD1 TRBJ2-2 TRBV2 CASSYGTGTGELFF TGTGCCAGCAGTTACGGGACAGGGACCGGGGAGCTGTTTTTT
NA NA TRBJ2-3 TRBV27 CASSALRGGGTDTQYF TGTGCCAGCAGTGCCCTCAGGGGTGGCGGCACAGATACGCAGTATTTT
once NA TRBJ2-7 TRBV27 CASSWAGAYEQYF TGTGCCAGCAGTTGGGCAGGGGCCTACGAGCAGTACTTC
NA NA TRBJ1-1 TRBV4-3 CASSQDLWALNTEAFF TGCGCCAGCAGCCAAGATCTCTGGGCCCTGAACACTGAAGCTTTCTTT
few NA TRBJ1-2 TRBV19 CASSIVAGYTF TGTGCCAGTAGTATAGTGGCTGGCTACACCTTC
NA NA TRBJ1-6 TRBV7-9 CASSLEGAGSPLHF TGTGCCAGCAGCTTAGAAGGGGCAGGGTCACCCCTCCACTTT
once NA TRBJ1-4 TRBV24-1 CATVPMNSTNEKLFF TGTGCCACCGTACCCATGAACTCAACTAATGAAAAACTGTTTTTT
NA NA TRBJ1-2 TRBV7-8 CASSLVAQGGYGYTF TGTGCCAGCAGCTTGGTGGCACAGGGAGGGTATGGCTACACCTTC
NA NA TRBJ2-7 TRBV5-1 CASSITGSSYEQYF TGCGCCAGCAGCATAACAGGGAGCTCCTACGAGCAGTACTTC
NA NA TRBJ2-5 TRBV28 CASSSPSQGWWETQYF TGTGCCAGCAGTTCCCCTAGTCAGGGGTGGTGGGAGACCCAGTACTTC
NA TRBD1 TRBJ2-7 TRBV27 CASRDTGVGEQYF TGTGCCAGCAGGGACACAGGGGTAGGGGAGCAGTACTTC
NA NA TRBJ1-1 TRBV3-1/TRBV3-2 CASRPLGGAEAFF TGTGCCAGCAGACCCCTCGGAGGGGCTGAAGCTTTCTTT
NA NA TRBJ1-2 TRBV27 CASSQTGGRSRGYTF TGTGCCAGCAGTCAGACCGGAGGCAGGTCAAGGGGCTACACCTTC
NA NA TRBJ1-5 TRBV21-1 CASSNPTTGGNSNQPQHF TGTGCCAGCAGCAACCCGACAACAGGGGGGAATAGCAATCAGCCCCAGCATTTT
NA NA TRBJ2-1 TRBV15 CATSRDSDSSYNEQFF TGTGCCACCAGCAGAGACTCTGACAGCTCCTACAATGAGCAGTTCTTC
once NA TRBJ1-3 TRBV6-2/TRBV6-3 CASSAPWAHGNTIYF TGTGCCAGCAGCGCACCCTGGGCTCATGGAAACACCATATATTTT